The rows below give T cell receptor beta chains drawn from one sample of a study of blood T cell repertoires in COVID-19. The method was immunoSEQ multiplex PCR; TCRdb's version includes in-frame clones alone and lacks a portion of them. The table shows about 300,000 clones, with 89% occurring only once. The source material was peripheral blood. These receptors were taken from a woman in her 30s with COVID-19, enrolled during active disease. Both conserved end residues are part of each CDR3. Each record gives: J gene, clone size, D gene, V gene, CDR3 DNA, CDR3 protein. The D gene is left open where the match is weak. Clone size is not always given. Where it is, it says once, few, many or a class for expanded clones.

>TRBJ2-2|NA|TRBD2|TRBV9
TGTGCCAGCAGCGTAAGCGGGGGGGCCGACGAGGAGCTGTTTTTT
CASSVSGGADEELFF
>TRBJ1-6|NA|TRBD1|TRBV6-6
TGTGCCAGCAGTTACTCGACTAGACAGGGGGAGAAGCCCCTCCACTTT
CASSYSTRQGEKPLHF
>TRBJ2-2|NA|TRBD2|TRBV11-2
TGTGCCAGCAGATCTTGGAGAGCGGGGGGCAGCACCGGGGAGCTGTTTTTT
CASRSWRAGGSTGELFF
>TRBJ1-1|NA|TRBD1|TRBV5-1
TGCGCCAGCAGCTTTCCGACAGGGGAAGCTTTCTTT
CASSFPTGEAFF
>TRBJ1-2|NA|TRBD1|TRBV5-5
TGTGCCAGCAGCTTGGGGGGGGACAGAGTGGATGGCTACACCTTC
CASSLGGDRVDGYTF
>TRBJ1-2|NA|TRBD1|TRBV7-8
TGTGCCAGCAGCTTAGTAAGCGGTTCGGGACAGGGATTTCGAGGCTACACCTTC
CASSLVSGSGQGFRGYTF
>TRBJ2-1|NA|TRBD2|TRBV11-3
TGTGCCAGCAGCGTCCGGGACTATTCTGAGCAGTTCTTC
CASSVRDYSEQFF
>TRBJ2-5|NA|TRBD1|TRBV20-1
TGCAGTGCGCGACAGGGAGAGACCCAGTACTTC
CSARQGETQYF
>TRBJ2-2|NA|NA|TRBV4-1
TGCGCCAGCAGCCAAACGGGACAGAACACCGGGGAGCTGTTTTTT
CASSQTGQNTGELFF
>TRBJ2-7|NA|NA|TRBV5-5
TGTGCCAGCAGCTGGGGTTTGGGGGGCGAGCAGTACTTC
CASSWGLGGEQYF
>TRBJ1-6|few|NA|TRBV23-1
TGCGCCAGCAGTTCCCGCCACCTCCTTCAGTGGAGCTCCTATAATTCACCCCTCCACTTT
CASSSRHLLQWSSYNSPLHF
>TRBJ1-1|NA|NA|TRBV7-9
TGTGCCAGCAGCGTATGCGGCACTGAAGCTTTCTTT
CASSVCGTEAFF
>TRBJ1-2|NA|TRBD1|TRBV29-1
TGCAGCGTCATCACAGGGGTCCGAGGCTACACCTTC
CSVITGVRGYTF
>TRBJ1-2|NA|TRBD1|TRBV7-2
TGTGCCAGCAGCTTAAATTCCGGGACAGGACCCTATGGCTACACCTTC
CASSLNSGTGPYGYTF
>TRBJ1-2|NA|NA|TRBV2
TGTGCCAGCAGTCTAAGGACAGCAAACTATGGCTACACCTTC
CASSLRTANYGYTF
>TRBJ1-5|NA|NA|TRBV28
TGTGCCAGCTCCTTCGGTTTGAATCAGCCCCAGCATTTT
CASSFGLNQPQHF
>TRBJ1-4|NA|NA|TRBV7-9
TGTGCCAGCAGCTTCCGGCAGGGTAATGAAAAACTGTTTTTT
CASSFRQGNEKLFF
>TRBJ2-7|NA|TRBD2|TRBV20-1
TGCAGTGCTAGTAGGGGGACTAGCGGCTACGAGCAGTACTTC
CSASRGTSGYEQYF
>TRBJ1-2|NA|NA|TRBV10-2
TGCGCCAGCAGTGAGCCGACTACAGGGCACTATGGCTACACCTTC
CASSEPTTGHYGYTF
>TRBJ1-2|NA|NA|TRBV6-5
TGTGCCAGCAGCAACCGAGGAGGGTGGGATGGCTACACCTTC
CASSNRGGWDGYTF
>TRBJ2-5|NA|NA|TRBV5-4
TGTGCCAGCAGCTTATCGGCGGGGGCCCAAGAGACCCAGTACTTC
CASSLSAGAQETQYF
>TRBJ1-2|NA|NA|TRBV5-1
TGCGCCAGCAGCTCCCGACCCAGGACTAACTATGGCTACACCTTC
CASSSRPRTNYGYTF
>TRBJ1-1|NA|NA|TRBV11-2
TGTGCCAGCAGCCCAGGGTATGAGGACACTGAAGCTTTCTTT
CASSPGYEDTEAFF
>TRBJ2-3|NA|TRBD1|TRBV6-5
TGTGCCAGCAGTCTGGACAGGCGGGTTCTGGATACGCAGTATTTT
CASSLDRRVLDTQYF
>TRBJ2-5|NA|TRBD2|TRBV4-1
TGCGCCAGCAGCCAACCGACTAGCGGGCGCCAGACCCAGTACTTC
CASSQPTSGRQTQYF
>TRBJ1-5|NA|NA|TRBV6-2/TRBV6-3
TGTGCCAGCAGTTACTGGGGAGGAGGACAGCCCCAGCATTTT
CASSYWGGGQPQHF
>TRBJ2-7|NA|TRBD1|TRBV5-5
TGTGCCAGCAGCCAAGGACAGGACGAGCAGTACTTC
CASSQGQDEQYF
>TRBJ1-2|NA|NA|TRBV7-8
TGTGCCAGCAGCCTCCAGGGATATGGCTACACCTTC
CASSLQGYGYTF
>TRBJ1-6|NA|NA|TRBV5-6
TGTGCCAGCAGCTTGGTAGGGAGAGGATCACCCCTCCACTTT
CASSLVGRGSPLHF